This T cell receptor beta chain was recovered during a study of cytomegalovirus exposure and HLA in healthy donors. Trimming removed 5 bases at V and 1 base at J, with 12 bases between. In germline, CDR1 is SGHRS, CDR2 YFSETQ. The CDR3 has 14 residues. Study results and caveats: Sequencing likely generated an artifact that appeared as a cluster of highly shared sequence variants.

In the PCR, 60 Vbeta and 13 Jbeta primers were used. This table comes from immunoSEQ multiplex PCR, and its TCRdb copy is limited to in-frame clones, with some not included. The data show roughly 150,000 clones, 65% to 80% seen once. A word on this clone: Its antigen is not known.

This TCR was recovered from a male donor in good health and CMV-seronegative. The V gene is TRBV5-1, the J gene TRBJ1-1; D remains ambiguous. The sample comprised PBMCs. The CDR3 loop reads CASRPGMGNTEAFF. CDR3 coding DNA: TGCGCCAGCAGACCGGGAATGGGGAACACTGAAGCTTTCTTT.